Below, 32 T cell receptor beta chains from the same sample are listed, as sequenced in a study. Via MiXCR, TCRdb re-called the RT-PCR reads, giving one row per CDR3 protein. The sample contains about 680,000 distinct CDR3 sequences, over 12% of which appear only once. Sequenced input: memory CD4+ T cells from blood. The receptor source for this set is a female donor in good health, serving as a healthy control.

This clonotype was counted only a few times. This rearrangement joins TRBV3-1 to TRBJ2-1, with unresolved D. The CDR3 has 12 residues. V dropped 3 bases and J dropped 4 bases, with 4 bases sitting between them. The germline V gene encodes CDR1 LGHDT and CDR2 YNNKEL (reference sequence). CDR3 residues: CASSHGYNEQFF. The CDR3 DNA is TGTGCCAGCAGCCATGGTTACAATGAGCAGTTCTTC.

There are many counts of this clonotype. The chain is built from TRBV7-3 and TRBJ2-3; either TRBD1 or TRBD2 may supply D (5 bases each). V gave up 1 base and J gave up 5 bases, with 13 bases separating them. Germline lookup yields CDR1 SGHTA and CDR2 FQGTGA. CDR3 length equals 15 residues. This chain's CDR3 is CASSLNGAGGDTQYF. CDR3 bases: TGTGCCAGCAGCTTAAACGGGGCGGGTGGAGATACGCAGTATTTT.

This clonotype was seen at least ten times. V is TRBV29-1 and J is TRBJ1-1, with 7 bases fitting TRBD1. The germline V gene encodes CDR1 SQVTM and CDR2 ANQGSEA. CDR3 size: 13 residues. The V and J ends lost 4 bases and 5 bases, in that order; junction bases with no gene match: 7. CDR3 protein: CSVGRSGGTEAFF. The CDR3 DNA sequence: TGCAGCGTTGGGCGTTCAGGGGGTACTGAAGCTTTCTTT.

This clonotype has a handful of counts. The chain links TRBV27 to TRBJ2-1; D not certain. Trimming removed 7 bases from V and 6 bases from J, with 16 bases in between. This CDR3 has 14 amino acids. CDR1 and CDR2 (germline): MNHEY, SMNVEV (reference sequence). Written as DNA, the CDR3 is TGTGCCAGCAAACGGATGGACGCCACCAATGAGCAGTTCTTC. Translating gives CASKRMDATNEQFF.

This clonotype came up a few times. The chain couples TRBV12-3 or TRBV12-4 to TRBJ2-1; 10 bases align to TRBD1. Unmatched junction bases numbered 7, after V lost 1 base and J lost 4 bases. This CDR3 has 17 amino acids. CDR3 protein: CASSLGRGQGVYNEQFF. CDR3 bases: TGTGCCAGCAGTTTAGGACGAGGACAGGGGGTGTACAATGAGCAGTTCTTC.

The chain recombines TRBV12-3 or TRBV12-4 with TRBJ1-4; no reliable D call. The CDR3 contains 15 residues. The V gene lost 6 bases and the J gene lost 0 bases, with 11 bases spanning the gap. The CDR3, as DNA: TGTGCCAGCAGCCCCATCACGGCAACTAATGAAAAACTGTTTTTT. Its protein product is CASSPITATNEKLFF.

This clonotype was picked up a small number of times. This sequence joins TRBV5-5 and TRBJ2-3, with D perhaps assigned TRBD1 or TRBD2 (6 bases each). V lost 0 bases and J 4 bases, leaving 15 bases between the germline ends. This CDR3 has 16 amino acids. In germline, CDR1 is SGHKS, CDR2 YYEKEE (reference sequence). The CDR3 region has the DNA TGTGCCAGCAGCTTGGTGAGGGGGGTTCGGTCAGATACGCAGTATTTT. Its translation: CASSLVRGVRSDTQYF.

This clonotype was detected only a few times. The J gene is TRBJ1-2, the V gene TRBV7-2; D might be TRBD1 (5 bases). The CDR3 loop spans 15 amino acids. Looked up from germline, CDR1 is SGHTA and CDR2 is FQGNSA. Trimming took off 6 bases at V and 2 bases at J, with 16 bases between the two ends. CDR3 sequence: CASRSQGGSNYGYTF. The CDR3 nucleotides read TGTGCCAGCAGGTCCCAGGGAGGGTCAAACTATGGCTACACCTTC.

J is TRBJ2-1 and V is TRBV4-2, with TRBD2 matching over 16 bases. The CDR3 runs to 19 residues. V shed 3 bases and J 4 bases; nucleotides not matched to a gene: 9. CDR1 and CDR2 from the germline V gene are LGHNA and YNFKEQ. For the CDR3, the DNA is TGTGCCAGCAGCCAGGTTCCGGGACTAGCGGGGGGGGGTTACAATGAGCAGTTCTTC. Encoded protein: CASSQVPGLAGGGYNEQFF.

The chain is built from TRBV6-2 or TRBV6-3 and TRBJ1-1; D is uncertain. V shed 7 bases and J shed 2 bases, with 17 bases lying between them. The length of the CDR3 is 15 residues. Germline CDR1 reads MNHEY; CDR2 reads SVGEGT. CDR3 sequence: CASTEGGRFNTEAFF. In nucleotides, the CDR3 is TGTGCCAGCACCGAAGGTGGCAGATTTAACACTGAAGCTTTCTTT.

This clonotype was detected only a few times. The chain combines TRBV20-1 with TRBJ2-1, with D maybe TRBD1 (5 bases). Germline CDR1 DFQATT, CDR2 SNEGSKA (reference sequence). The CDR3 runs to 13 residues. The ends were cut back, 6 bases at V and 0 bases at J, with 9 bases in the middle. This chain's CDR3 is CSAYQGSYNEQFF. In nucleotides, the CDR3 is TGCAGTGCCTACCAGGGCTCCTACAATGAGCAGTTCTTC.

This clonotype was seen more than once but under ten times. V and J are TRBV5-1 and TRBJ2-1, with 11 bases identical to TRBD2. The germline V gene has CDR1 SGHRS and CDR2 YFSETQ. The CDR3 spans 17 residues. V gave up 4 bases and J gave up 4 bases; unmatched junction bases: 10. The CDR3 DNA is TGCGCCAGCAGCGCCACGTCAACTAGCGGGGGATACAATGAGCAGTTCTTC. Translating gives CASSATSTSGGYNEQFF.

The genes are TRBV20-1 and TRBJ1-3; TRBD1 matches 7 bases. CDR3 length: 14 amino acids. J gave up 3 bases and V 6 bases, and 8 bases lay outside the gene matches. In germline, CDR1 is DFQATT, CDR2 SNEGSKA (reference sequence). The chain's CDR3 is CSAHRTGGGNTIYF. CDR3 nucleotide sequence: TGCAGTGCCCATCGGACAGGTGGTGGAAACACCATATATTTT.

This clonotype was seen at least ten times. The rearrangement uses TRBV6-5 and TRBJ2-7, with 8 bases aligning to TRBD1. The CDR3 runs to 15 residues. The ends lost 6 bases at V and 5 bases at J; junction bases unmatched: 12. Germline CDR1 and CDR2: MNHEY and SVGAGI. The DNA of the CDR3 is TGTGCCAGCAGACAGCCGACAGGGGCAAAAGACGAGCAGTACTTC. This encodes CASRQPTGAKDEQYF.

This clonotype was observed a handful of times. The rearrangement links TRBV5-6 to TRBJ2-3, with 7 bases identical to TRBD1. The CDR3 length is 15 residues. The germline V gene encodes CDR1 SGHDT and CDR2 YYEEEE. The ends lost 3 bases at V and 2 bases at J; junction bases unmatched: 6. The CDR3 here is CASSWTGYPTDTQYF. The DNA for the CDR3 is TGTGCCAGCAGCTGGACAGGTTACCCCACAGATACGCAGTATTTT. Supplemented by reference TRBV5-6 and TRBJ2-3, the full variable domain reads DAGVTQSPTHLIKTRGQQVTLRCSPKSGHDTVSWYQQALGQGPQFIFQYYEEEERQRGNFPDRFSGHQFPNYSSELNVNALLLGDSALYLCASSWTGYPTDTQYFGPGTRLTVL.

This clonotype showed up many times. The rearrangement links TRBV28 to TRBJ1-3; perhaps TRBD1 as D (5 bases). Germline CDR1 MDHEN, CDR2 SYDVKM. Deletions cut 7 bases from V and 0 bases from J, with 16 bases between. The CDR3 totals 16 residues. The CDR3 reads CASTAPSGSSGNTIYF. For the CDR3, the DNA is TGTGCCAGCACTGCACCTTCAGGGAGCTCTGGAAACACCATATATTTT.

CDR3 amino acids: CASSLSPASSGNNEQFF. The CDR3 DNA sequence: TGCGCCAGCAGCTTGTCCCCGGCGTCTAGCGGGAACAATGAGCAGTTCTTC. The chain recombines TRBV5-1 with TRBJ2-1; 9 bases are shared with TRBD2. The CDR3 is made up of 17 amino acids. Per germline, CDR1 SGHRS and CDR2 YFSETQ. Trimming took 1 base from V and 5 from J; bases not matched to a gene: 10.

In its sample, this clonotype was seen many times. The V and J genes are TRBV20-1 and TRBJ1-1, with 10 positions matching TRBD1. The germline V gene has CDR1 DFQATT and CDR2 SNEGSKA (reference sequence). With 0 bases clipped from V and 5 bases from J, the junction kept 12 bases outside the gene matches. CDR3 length: 17 amino acids. DNA for the CDR3: TGCAGTGCTAGAGATCCGAGGACAGGGGGGAGTAGAACTGAAGCTTTCTTT. Residues: CSARDPRTGGSRTEAFF.

The J gene is TRBJ2-3, the V gene TRBV3-1; D remains ambiguous. Germline values: CDR1 LGHDT, CDR2 YNNKEL (reference sequence). CDR3 size: 14 residues. Deletions cut 5 bases from V and 2 bases from J, with 11 bases between. The CDR3, as DNA: TGTGCCAGCAGCGGGATTGGATTCACAGATACGCAGTATTTT. Amino acid sequence: CASSGIGFTDTQYF.

This clonotype was detected many times. The chain has TRBV5-1 and TRBJ1-1, with D possibly being TRBD1 (5 bases). V lost 6 bases, J lost 4 bases, and 7 bases lay in between. The CDR3 spans 11 residues. Germline loops: CDR1 SGHRS, CDR2 YFSETQ. The chain's CDR3 is CASTDSTEAFF. The DNA of the CDR3 is TGCGCCAGCACTGACAGCACTGAAGCTTTCTTT.

V gene TRBV5-1 combines with J gene TRBJ2-3, with 10 bases identical to TRBD2. The CDR3 covers 17 residues. CDR1 SGHRS and CDR2 YFSETQ come from the germline V gene. V lost 0 bases and J lost 1; bases outside the gene matches: 5. CDR3 coding DNA: TGCGCCAGCAGCTTGGGACACCTAGCGGGAGGCACAGATACGCAGTATTTT. Translated, it gives CASSLGHLAGGTDTQYF. The whole variable domain, filled in from reference TRBV5-1 and TRBJ2-3, reads KAGVTQTPRYLIKTRGQQVTLSCSPISGHRSVSWYQQTPGQGLQFLFEYFSETQRNKGNFPGRFSGRQFSNSRSEMNVSTLELGDSALYLCASSLGHLAGGTDTQYFGPGTRLTVL.

This clonotype has more than one count but fewer than ten. The rearrangement links TRBV20-1 to TRBJ1-1; TRBD1 might be the D (6 bases). The CDR3 is 14 amino acids. V lost 2 bases to trimming and J lost 1 base, with 11 bases between them. Germline CDR1 and CDR2: DFQATT and SNEGSKA (reference sequence). For the CDR3, the DNA is TGCAGTGCTAGACCAGGGGCTGAGAACACTGAAGCTTTCTTT. Its translation is CSARPGAENTEAFF.

The J gene is TRBJ1-1, the V gene TRBV7-6, with D possibly matching TRBD1 (5 bases). V was shortened by 2 bases and J by 8 bases, with 12 bases between the two germline ends. The germline CDR1 and CDR2 sequences are SGHVS and FNYEAQ. The CDR3 runs 13 residues. CDR3 sequence reads: CASSLPDGGEAFF. CDR3 coding DNA: TGTGCCAGCAGCTTACCTGATGGGGGGGAAGCTTTCTTT. The complete variable domain, with remaining parts taken from reference TRBV7-6 and TRBJ1-1, reads GAGVSQSPRYKVTKRGQDVALRCDPISGHVSLYWYRQALGQGPEFLTYFNYEAQQDKSGLPNDRFSAERPEGSISTLTIQRTEQRDSAMYRCASSLPDGGEAFFGQGTRLTVV.

This clonotype was seen at least ten times. The chain recombines TRBV20-1 with TRBJ2-3, with D unclear. Looked up from germline, CDR1 is DFQATT and CDR2 is SNEGSKA (reference sequence). V lost 5 bases and J 3 bases, leaving 12 bases between the germline ends. CDR3 length: 13 residues. CDR3 sequence reads: CSALIRPTDTQYF. Written as DNA, the CDR3 is TGCAGTGCTCTGATCCGCCCTACAGATACGCAGTATTTT.

CDR3: CASSFFSGETQYF. The CDR3 region has the DNA TGTGCCAGCAGTTTCTTCTCGGGAGAGACCCAGTACTTC. This chain uses TRBV27 with TRBJ2-5, with D uncertain. The CDR3 is made up of 13 amino acids. The V gene lost 3 bases and the J gene lost 4 bases, with 9 bases spanning the gap. Germline V gene data show CDR1 as MNHEY and CDR2 as SMNVEV (reference sequence).

This clonotype was counted at least ten times. J is TRBJ1-2 and V is TRBV9; D gene ambiguous. This CDR3 comprises 14 residues. Trimming cost V 4 bases and J 4 bases, with 14 bases left between them. Per the germline V gene, CDR1 is SGDLS and CDR2 is YYNGEE. CDR3 nucleotide sequence: TGTGCCAGCAGCCCCCACGAGTTCATCTATGGCTACACCTTC. It specifies CASSPHEFIYGYTF.

CDR3: CASSEASGADTQYF. For the CDR3, the DNA is TGTGCCAGCAGTGAAGCCTCGGGTGCAGATACGCAGTATTTT. The chain carries TRBV6-1 and TRBJ2-3; D remains unclear. Looked up from germline, CDR1 is MNHNS and CDR2 is SASEGT. The length of the CDR3 is 14 residues. V was trimmed by 0 bases and J by 4 bases, leaving 8 bases between them.

This clonotype was seen a handful of times. The rearrangement joins TRBV4-3 to TRBJ2-7, with unresolved D. This CDR3 spans 14 amino acids. CDR1 is LGHNA and CDR2 is YSLEER in the germline V gene. V was pared by 1 base and J by 5 bases, with 12 bases between. The CDR3 spells CASSQGVASDEQYF. In DNA form, the CDR3 reads TGCGCCAGCAGCCAAGGGGTGGCCAGCGACGAGCAGTACTTC.

The table lists this clonotype with many counts. J is TRBJ1-3 and V is TRBV6-5; no reliable D call. V lost 3 bases and J lost 0, with 9 bases in between. Germline-derived CDR1 and CDR2 are MNHEY and SVGAGI. This CDR3 contains 15 residues. The CDR3 loop reads CASSYLAGSGNTIYF. The CDR3 bases are TGTGCCAGCAGTTATTTGGCAGGCTCTGGAAACACCATATATTTT.

This clonotype was recorded a few times. The rearrangement links TRBV5-1 to TRBJ1-6; D possibly corresponds to TRBD1 (6 bases). This CDR3 has 15 residues. Germline assignment: CDR1 SGHRS and CDR2 YFSETQ. Trimming removed 0 bases from V and 7 bases from J, with 11 bases in between. In DNA, the CDR3 is TGCGCCAGCAGCTTGGGACCAGGGGAGAATTCACCCCTCCACTTT. Its protein is CASSLGPGENSPLHF.

This clonotype was detected many times. The chain combines TRBV20-1 with TRBJ1-2, with a possible D match to TRBD1 (5 bases). Trimming stripped 5 bases from V and 5 bases from J, with 12 bases between. Germline V gene data show CDR1 as DFQATT and CDR2 as SNEGSKA (reference sequence). This CDR3 is 12 amino acids long. CDR3 region: CSARGMAYGYTF. The CDR3 DNA is TGCAGTGCTCGGGGGATGGCTTATGGCTACACCTTC.

This clonotype showed up just a few times. The chain couples TRBV11-2 to TRBJ2-1; the D is unclear. V lost 0 bases and J 6 bases, leaving 6 bases between the germline ends. This CDR3 region has 13 residues. From germline, CDR1 is SGHAT and CDR2 FQNNGV. The CDR3 DNA reads as TGTGCCAGCAGCTTAGAACGGACCAATGAGCAGTTCTTC. Its protein is CASSLERTNEQFF.